One and the same sample provided the 16 T cell receptor beta chains below, sequenced in a study of T cell responses to AZD1222 COVID-19 vaccine. Here immunoSEQ multiplex PCR was the method, and the copy in TCRdb shows in-frame clones only, minus some. Here the sample spans approximately 57,000 clones, about 86% being singletons. The material sequenced was peripheral blood, taken on day 0 of AZD1222 vaccination. Receptor source: an adult in good health.

This clone was recorded only once. This rearrangement joins TRBV15 to TRBJ2-2; TRBD2 might be the D (5 bases). The CDR3 has 18 amino acids. Deletions cut 4 bases from V and 5 bases from J, with 23 bases between. The germline V gene encodes CDR1 LNHNV and CDR2 YYDKDF (reference sequence). CDR3 protein: CATSNLPAGESWTGELFF. The DNA of the CDR3 is TGTGCCACCAGCAACCTCCCCGCCGGGGAGTCTTGGACCGGGGAGCTGTTTTTT.

The chain recombines TRBV6-5 with TRBJ1-2; unclear D gene. Germline CDR1 MNHEY, CDR2 SVGAGI. Trimming removed 7 bases at V and 0 bases at J, with 15 bases between. This CDR3 is 15 amino acids long. The CDR3 loop reads CASKRTDLANYGYTF. The DNA for the CDR3 is TGTGCCAGCAAAAGAACCGACCTGGCTAACTATGGCTACACCTTC.

This rearrangement joins TRBV27 to TRBJ1-5, with 7 bases identical to TRBD1. This CDR3 has 16 residues. Germline CDR1 and CDR2: MNHEY and SMNVEV (reference sequence). V was pared by 5 bases and J by 4 bases, with 11 bases of the junction left unmatched. CDR3 protein: CASSTSGTVVNQPQHF. CDR3 in DNA: TGTGCCAGCAGTACATCGGGGACAGTCGTTAATCAGCCCCAGCATTTT.

This clone is a singleton in its sample. This chain uses TRBV10-3 with TRBJ1-1; TRBD1 aligns across 8 bases. This CDR3 region has 14 residues. J was trimmed by 4 bases and V by 7 bases; bases with no gene match: 8. Germline CDR1 reads ENHRY; CDR2 reads SYGVKD. The CDR3 spells CAIKEAGGGTEAFF. In DNA form, the CDR3 reads TGTGCCATCAAGGAAGCAGGGGGCGGCACTGAAGCTTTCTTT.

The V call is TRBV11-3, the J call TRBJ2-3, with unresolved D. CDR1 and CDR2 from the germline V gene are SGHNT and YENEEA. The ends were cut back, 1 base at V and 6 bases at J, with 8 bases in the middle. This CDR3 region has 13 residues. The CDR3 reads CASSLGVVDTQYF. In DNA form, the CDR3 reads TGTGCCAGCAGCTTAGGGGTGGTTGATACGCAGTATTTT. The whole variable domain, filled in from reference TRBV11-3 and TRBJ2-3, reads EAGVVQSPRYKIIEKKQPVAFWCNPISGHNTLYWYLQNLGQGPELLIRYENEEAVDDSQLPKDRFSAERLKGVDSTLKIQPAELGDSAVYLCASSLGVVDTQYFGPGTRLTVL.

Judged by abundance, this clone is medium-sized. The chain joins TRBV28 to TRBJ1-3; tentatively, D is TRBD1 (5 bases). V gave up 2 bases and J gave up 0 bases, with 17 bases separating them. Germline V gene sequence: CDR1 MDHEN, CDR2 SYDVKM. The CDR3 length is 18 residues. CDR3 region: CASSLNLNWDASGNTIYF. The CDR3 DNA sequence: TGTGCCAGCAGTTTAAACCTCAATTGGGACGCCTCTGGAAACACCATATATTTT. Complete variable domain (other parts from reference TRBV28 and TRBJ1-3): DVKVTQSSRYLVKRTGEKVFLECVQDMDHENMFWYRQDPGLGLRLIYFSYDVKMKEKGDIPEGYSVSREKKERFSLILESASTNQTSMYLCASSLNLNWDASGNTIYFGEGSWLTVV.

The J gene is TRBJ2-7, the V gene TRBV19, with TRBD2 matching over 10 bases. Germline V lookup: CDR1 LNHDA, CDR2 SQIVND (reference sequence). The CDR3 sequence is 15 residues long. The J segment lost 0 bases and the V segment lost 6 bases, leaving 5 bases of the junction unmatched. DNA of the CDR3: TGTGCCAGTAGCCTACTAGCGGGAAACTCCTACGAGCAGTACTTC. This gives the protein CASSLLAGNSYEQYF.

This chain uses TRBV6-5 with TRBJ2-2; 7 bases agree with TRBD2. Trimming removed 8 bases from V and 6 bases from J; junction bases left unmatched: 12. Germline V CDR1 and CDR2: MNHEY, SVGAGI. The CDR3 is 15 residues long. CDR3 residues: CASRGRRDLAGELFF. The CDR3 DNA sequence: TGTGCCAGCCGCGGGAGAAGGGATTTGGCCGGGGAGCTGTTTTTT.

This chain connects TRBV11-3 to TRBJ2-3; unclear D gene. This CDR3 has 14 amino acids. Germline assignment: CDR1 SGHNT and CDR2 YENEEA. Trimming pared 3 bases from V and 0 bases from J, leaving 7 bases between. The CDR3 nucleotides are TGTGCCAGCAGCTTGGCGGATAGCACAGATACGCAGTATTTT. The encoded protein is CASSLADSTDTQYF.

V is TRBV30 and J is TRBJ2-7, with TRBD2 matching over 12 bases. Unmatched junction bases numbered 2, after V lost 1 base and J lost 4 bases. The CDR3 is 14 amino acids. Germline CDR1 and CDR2: GTSNPN and SVGIG (reference sequence). The CDR3 nucleotides are TGTGCCTGGAGTGGACTAGCGGGGGAATACGAGCAGTACTTC. It specifies CAWSGLAGEYEQYF.

This sequence joins TRBV30 and TRBJ2-7; either TRBD1 or TRBD2 may fit D (5 bases each). The CDR3 runs to 10 residues. Germline assignment: CDR1 GTSNPN and CDR2 SVGIG (reference sequence). The V end lost 5 bases, the J end lost 5 bases, and 7 bases lay between the germline ends. This chain's CDR3 is CAWGTNEQYF. Written as DNA, the CDR3 is TGTGCCTGGGGGACGAACGAGCAGTACTTC.

The CDR3 DNA follows: TGTGCCAGCCAACCTACTCAACTAGCGGGAGTGCGAGAGCAGTACTTC. Its translation: CASQPTQLAGVREQYF. The chain carries TRBV4-2 and TRBJ2-7; 11 nucleotides match TRBD2. Germline V gene sequence: CDR1 LGHNA, CDR2 YNFKEQ. CDR3 length equals 16 residues. V lost 8 bases and J lost 7; bases outside the gene matches: 16.

CDR3 DNA: TGTGCCAGCAGCCAAGGGACGGGGAGTCACTATGGCTACACCTTC. Translated: CASSQGTGSHYGYTF. The chain uses TRBV11-2 and TRBJ1-2, with a weak D call TRBD1 (5 bases). The ends were cut back, 5 bases at V and 3 bases at J, with 16 bases in the middle. CDR3 size: 15 residues. Germline V lookup: CDR1 SGHAT, CDR2 FQNNGV.

The chain uses TRBV27 and TRBJ2-1; 14 nucleotides agree with TRBD2. The CDR3 has 15 residues. Germline-derived CDR1 and CDR2 are MNHEY and SMNVEV (reference sequence). Trimming cost V 2 bases and J 10 bases; bases outside gene matches: 4. CDR3 in DNA: TGTGCCAGCAGTTTAAGACTAGCGGGAGGGGCCGAGCAGTTCTTC. It is translated as CASSLRLAGGAEQFF.

This clone appeared a single time. V and J are TRBV9 and TRBJ2-3; 7 nucleotides agree with TRBD2. CDR3 length: 16 amino acids. J was trimmed by 3 bases and V by 4 bases; bases with no gene match: 11. CDR1 is SGDLS and CDR2 is YYNGEE in the germline V gene. CDR3 nucleotides: TGTGCCAGCAGCTCTCAGGGCGGGGAGGGGACAGATACGCAGTATTTT. Translation: CASSSQGGEGTDTQYF.

The rearrangement uses TRBV19 and TRBJ2-1; 9 bases match TRBD2. The trim removed 6 bases at V and 2 bases at J, leaving 8 bases unmatched. The CDR3 is 16 residues long. Germline V lookup: CDR1 LNHDA, CDR2 SQIVND (reference sequence). CDR3 coding DNA: TGTGCCAGTAGACATCTAGCGGGACTCCCCTACAATGAGCAGTTCTTC. Its translation: CASRHLAGLPYNEQFF.